Below, 26 T cell receptor beta chains from the same sample are listed, as sequenced in a study of T cells in women clearing cervical HPV infection. Assay: immunoSEQ multiplex PCR; the TCRdb copy retains only in-frame clones and omits some. Found here are about 27,000 clones; the top ten clones hold 20% to 25%. Sample: blood buffy coat. The receptors stem from a woman aged 18 to 69 with a cervical HPV16 infection that either progressed to CIN3+ or cleared (not recorded which).

As for this clone: The missing CDR3 end, 3 residues past where the read stops, is filled in from the germline J gene. The chain has TRBV28 and TRBJ1-2; 7 bases match TRBD1. V dropped 8 bases and J dropped 5; count of bases not matched to a gene: 5. The CDR3 loop spans 12 amino acids. The germline V gene has CDR1 MDHEN and CDR2 SYDVKM. CDR3 region: CASQGGLYGYTF. The DNA read from the CDR3 is TGTGCCAGCCAAGGGGGCCTATATGGC.

About this clone itself: The DNA ends 3 residues before the CDR3 does, and the rest of the CDR3 is filled in from the germline J gene. V usage is TRBV30 and J usage is TRBJ1-5, with D uncertain. V was trimmed by 0 bases and J by 0 bases, leaving 9 bases between them. The germline gives CDR1 GTSNPN, CDR2 SVGIG (reference sequence). The CDR3 covers 15 residues. The covered CDR3 bases are TGTGCCTGGAGTGTACAGTCTTATAGCAATCAGCCC. Amino acids: CAWSVQSYSNQP. The whole CDR3 sequence reads CAWSVQSYSNQPQHF.

Partial CDR3 DNA: TGTGCCAGCAGCTTGGCAGCCCGGGGTGGAGAGACC. This sequence encodes CASSLAARGGET. The whole CDR3 protein is CASSLAARGGETQYF. The rearrangement joins TRBV5-4 to TRBJ2-5; tentative D call: TRBD2 (5 bases). The read halts 3 residues ahead of the CDR3 end, with the missing end drawn from the germline J gene. Germline V gene lookup returns CDR1 SGHNT and CDR2 YYREEE (reference sequence). The CDR3 is 15 amino acids. The V end lost 0 bases, the J end lost 4 bases, and 13 bases lay between the germline ends.

Remarks on this clone: The read finishes 3 residues shy of the CDR3 end, and the germline J gene is used to complete it. J is TRBJ2-3 and V is TRBV7-9, with 7 nucleotides matching TRBD2. Germline V gene lookup returns CDR1 SEHNR and CDR2 FQNEAQ (reference sequence). The CDR3 contains 14 residues. The CDR3 loop is CASRSGTTEETQYF. CDR3 DNA, as far as it was read: TGTGCCAGCAGATCCGGGACTACTGAAGAGACG. Full variable domain (outside the CDR3, taken from reference TRBV7-9 and TRBJ2-3): DTGVSQNPRHKITKRGQNVTFRCDPISEHNRLYWYRQTLGQGPEFLTYFQNEAQLEKSRLLSDRFSAERPKGSFSTLEIQRTEQGDSAMYLCASRSGTTEETQYFGPGTRLTVL.

Notes on this clone: The CDR3 end is not reached by the read, which stops 3 residues before it; the germline J gene fills it in. The rearrangement joins TRBV2 to TRBJ2-3; D might be TRBD1 (6 bases). The CDR3 has 13 amino acids. Looked up from germline, CDR1 is SNHLY and CDR2 is FYNNEI. The CDR3 loop reads CASRQGSGQPQYF. CDR3 DNA, as far as it was read: TGTGCCAGCAGGCAGGGGAGCGGCCAGCCG.

The CDR3 is CASSRTSTLAEGTDTQYF. CDR3 bases read: TGCGCCAGCAGCCGTACATCGACTTTAGCGGAGGGCACAGATACG. The chain employs TRBV4-1 and TRBJ2-3; a possible D gene is TRBD2 (6 bases). The read is 3 residues too short to cover the CDR3 end, so that end is filled in from the germline J gene. The length of the CDR3 is 18 residues. V was cut by 4 bases and J by 1 base, with 21 bases left in between. Germline V gene lookup returns CDR1 MGHRA and CDR2 YSYEKL.

A word on this clone: The CDR3 is cut off 3 residues early in the read; its end comes from the germline J gene. The chain links TRBV18 to TRBJ1-5; TRBD1 agrees at 7 bases. CDR3 length: 14 residues. Germline CDR1 is KGHSH and CDR2 is LQKENI. Trimming took 3 bases from V and 4 from J; bases not matched to a gene: 3. The sequenced part of the CDR3 DNA is TGTGCCAGCTCACCGTCAGGGGGAAATCAGCCC. This gives the protein CASSPSGGNQP. The full CDR3 is CASSPSGGNQPQHF.

Remarks on this clone: The CDR3 is cut off 3 residues early in the read; its end comes from the germline J gene. The J gene is TRBJ2-3, the V gene TRBV5-1, with D unresolved. The germline CDR1 and CDR2 sequences are SGHRS and YFSETQ. The V end was cut by 9 bases, the J end by 3 bases, with 20 bases between. The CDR3 length is 15 residues. CDR3 DNA (partial): TGCGCCACCTCACCGTCGCCGTCCTATACAGATACG. The encoded protein is CATSPSPSYTDT. In full, the CDR3 is CATSPSPSYTDTQYF.

Notes on this clone: The read comes to an end 3 residues before the CDR3 does, leaving the germline J gene to fill in the end. The rearrangement links TRBV5-1 to TRBJ2-7; D may be TRBD1 (6 bases). Trimming took 0 bases from V and 2 from J, leaving 12 bases between them. This CDR3 is 15 amino acids long. Per the germline V gene, CDR1 is SGHRS and CDR2 is YFSETQ. The CDR3 is CASSLGPGVPYEQYF. The part of the CDR3 DNA that was read is TGCGCCAGCAGCTTGGGACCAGGGGTACCCTACGAG.

Concerning this clone itself: The read ends 3 residues early relative to the CDR3; the germline J gene fills the gap. The V and J genes are TRBV10-3 and TRBJ2-7; TRBD2 agrees at 8 bases. The CDR3 totals 18 residues. The V gene end was trimmed by 3 bases and the J gene end by 0 bases; junction bases not matched to a gene: 13. The germline V gene has CDR1 ENHRY and CDR2 SYGVKD. The CDR3 here is CAISDLISGKGSSYEQYF. CDR3 bases read: TGTGCCATCAGTGACCTAATTAGCGGGAAGGGAAGCTCCTACGAG.

This CDR3 is CASSLGDRNNQPQHF. The sequenced CDR3 bases are TGTGCCAGCAGCTTAGGCGACAGAAACAATCAGCCC. V usage is TRBV7-9 and J usage is TRBJ1-5; perhaps TRBD1 as D (5 bases). The read stops 3 residues short of the end of the CDR3; the missing end is completed from the germline J gene. CDR3 size: 15 residues. Germline-derived CDR1 and CDR2 are SEHNR and FQNEAQ (reference sequence). V was clipped by 1 base and J by 3 bases, with 10 bases between them. The variable domain in full, completed from reference TRBV7-9 and TRBJ1-5, reads DTGVSQNPRHKITKRGQNVTFRCDPISEHNRLYWYRQTLGQGPEFLTYFQNEAQLEKSRLLSDRFSAERPKGSFSTLEIQRTEQGDSAMYLCASSLGDRNNQPQHFGDGTRLSIL.

Concerning this clone itself: From the germline J gene comes the end of the CDR3, since the read stops 3 residues before it. This chain joins TRBV18 and TRBJ2-3, with D perhaps matching TRBD1 or TRBD2 (6 bases each). This CDR3 has 14 residues. Germline V gives CDR1 KGHSH, CDR2 LQKENI. The sequenced part of the CDR3 DNA is TGTGCCAGCTCATCACAGGGAGCGGGTGAACCG. Protein product: CASSSQGAGEP. In full, the CDR3 reads CASSSQGAGEPQYF. Together with reference TRBV18 and TRBJ2-3, the CDR3 gives the full variable domain: NAGVMQNPRHLVRRRGQEARLRCSPMKGHSHVYWYRQLPEEGLKFMVYLQKENIIDESGMPKERFSAEFPKEGPSILRIQQVVRGDSAAYFCASSSQGAGEPQYFGPGTRLTVL.

Concerning this clone itself: Read coverage stops 3 residues before the CDR3 terminus; the germline J gene supplies the remainder. The chain joins TRBV20-1 to TRBJ2-1; D may be TRBD2 (7 bases). This CDR3 is 19 amino acids long. V lost 3 bases to trimming and J lost 0 bases, with 24 bases between them. Germline CDR1 and CDR2: DFQATT and SNEGSKA (reference sequence). The DNA read from the CDR3 is TGCAGTGCTAGTTGTGAGCGGCCCCCAGGGGAGGGCTCCTACAATGAG. Translating it yields CSASCERPPGEGSYNE. The entire CDR3 protein reads CSASCERPPGEGSYNEQFF.

As concerns this clone: The sequence runs out 3 residues before the end of the CDR3; the remainder is reconstructed from the germline J gene. The V call is TRBV7-3, the J call TRBJ2-1; 10 bases align to TRBD2. V was clipped by 5 bases and J by 2 bases; unmatched bases: 6. The CDR3 has 16 amino acids. Germline CDR1 SGHTA, CDR2 FQGTGA. The CDR3 bases that were read are TGTGCCAGCAGCCCTCAAAGCGGGAGGGCCTACAATGAG. It encodes CASSPQSGRAYNE. The CDR3 in full is CASSPQSGRAYNEQFF.

In the case of this clone: The read ends 3 residues shy of where the CDR3 ends; the end is completed using the germline J gene. The chain joins TRBV19 to TRBJ1-5; 9 bases map to TRBD1. CDR1 is LNHDA, CDR2 SQIVND, per germline (reference sequence). The CDR3 is made up of 17 amino acids. V shed 7 bases and J 1 base; nucleotides not matched to a gene: 11. CDR3 DNA (partial): TGTGCCAGTACCACGGGACAGGGAGCAATCAGCAATCAGCCC. Translated: CASTTGQGAISNQP. The CDR3 in full is CASTTGQGAISNQPQHF.

Notes on this clone: The read falls 3 residues short of the CDR3 end, and the missing part is taken from the germline J gene. The V call is TRBV7-7, the J call TRBJ2-2, with TRBD1 identical over 8 bases. The CDR3 length is 14 residues. Germline V lookup: CDR1 SSHAT, CDR2 FNYEAQ (reference sequence). Trimming removed 5 bases from V and 4 bases from J; junction bases left unmatched: 3. The sequenced CDR3 bases are TGTGCCAGCAGCCGGGGACAGGTCACCGGGGAG. This codes for CASSRGQVTGE. The full CDR3 protein is CASSRGQVTGELFF. The whole variable domain, remainder taken from reference TRBV7-7 and TRBJ2-2, is GAGVSQSPRYKVTKRGQDVTLRCDPISSHATLYWYQQALGQGPEFLTYFNYEAQPDKSGLPSDRFSAERPEGSISTLTIQRTEQRDSAMYRCASSRGQVTGELFFGEGSRLTVL.

Concerning this clone itself: The missing CDR3 end, 3 residues past where the read stops, is filled in from the germline J gene. The chain has TRBV7-8 and TRBJ1-1, with D possibly matching TRBD1 (5 bases). The CDR3 totals 15 residues. Germline CDR1 SGHVS, CDR2 FQNEAQ. V was clipped by 5 bases and J by 4 bases, with 17 bases between them. The chain's CDR3 is CASSKSTPGSTEAFF. Partial CDR3 DNA: TGTGCCAGCAGCAAATCAACACCAGGGTCCACTGAA.

A remark on this clone: The junction departs from the called germline gene at one end, perhaps through a read error. The read ends 3 residues shy of where the CDR3 ends; the end is completed using the germline J gene. Other DNA variants within this sample encode the same CDR3. V is TRBV30 and J is TRBJ1-3, with D maybe TRBD1 (6 bases). Germline assignment: CDR1 GTSNPN and CDR2 SVGIG (reference sequence). The CDR3 totals 13 residues. The CDR3 protein is CACQTGSGNTIYF. The CDR3 bases that were read are TGTGCCTGCCAGACAGGCTCTGGAAACACG.

A word on this clone: The missing CDR3 end, 3 residues past where the read stops, is filled in from the germline J gene. The chain links TRBV7-9 to TRBJ1-2; the match to TRBD1 covers 8 bases. Germline V gives CDR1 SEHNR, CDR2 FQNEAQ (reference sequence). This CDR3 has 14 amino acids. The junction had 9 bases not matched to a gene; V was cut back by 5 bases and J by 7 bases. The CDR3 DNA, read in part, is TGTGCCAGCAGCGAAGGGGGCAGGGGGCTTGGC. Translated, it gives CASSEGGRGLG. The whole CDR3 reads CASSEGGRGLGYTF.

For this clone: Relative to the germline gene, one junction end is altered; a read error may explain this. The read stops 3 residues short of the end of the CDR3; the missing end is completed from the germline J gene. This sequence joins TRBV10-2 and TRBJ2-3; D call uncertain. From germline, CDR1 is WSHSY and CDR2 SAAADI. The length of the CDR3 is 11 residues. Partial CDR3 DNA: TGCGCCAGCAGTGACCCAGAGACG. Its protein is CASSDPET. The complete CDR3 reads CASSDPETQYF.

Of note for this clone: The read is 3 residues too short to cover the CDR3 end, so that end is filled in from the germline J gene. V gene TRBV5-1 combines with J gene TRBJ2-1; tentatively, D is TRBD1 (6 bases). The CDR3 runs 16 residues. Germline CDR1 and CDR2: SGHRS and YFSETQ. V was trimmed by 0 bases and J by 0 bases, leaving 10 bases between them. This CDR3 is CASSLDGGSSYNEQFF. Partial CDR3 DNA: TGCGCCAGCAGCTTGGATGGGGGCTCCTCCTACAATGAG.

About this clone itself: The CDR3 is cut off 3 residues early in the read; its end comes from the germline J gene. The rearrangement links TRBV2 to TRBJ2-1; 11 bases line up with TRBD2. This CDR3 has 16 amino acids. Looked up from germline, CDR1 is SNHLY and CDR2 is FYNNEI. V lost 6 bases, J lost 0 bases, and 4 bases stayed unmatched. Incomplete CDR3 DNA: TGTGCCAGCAGGGGACTAGCGGCAAGCTCCTACAATGAG. Its protein product is CASRGLAASSYNE. The whole CDR3 protein is CASRGLAASSYNEQFF.

With respect to this clone: The CDR3 end is not reached by the read, which stops 3 residues before it; the germline J gene fills it in. V and J are TRBV5-1 and TRBJ2-6; 7 bases map to TRBD1. Germline trimming cut 4 bases from V and 4 bases from J; bases unmatched to any gene: 11. The CDR3 extends over 17 amino acids. Germline CDR1 SGHRS, CDR2 YFSETQ. CDR3 bases read: TGCGCCAGCAGCGAAACCCCTACAGGGGACGGGGCCAACGTC. Translation gives CASSETPTGDGANV. The whole CDR3 protein reads CASSETPTGDGANVLTF.

Turning to this clone: The read ends 3 residues shy of where the CDR3 ends; the end is completed using the germline J gene. This chain uses TRBV2 with TRBJ1-1, with a tentative D call TRBD1 (5 bases). Germline V CDR1 and CDR2: SNHLY, FYNNEI. The V gene lost 6 bases and the J gene lost 3 bases, with 11 bases spanning the gap. CDR3 length: 13 amino acids. Partial CDR3 DNA: TGTGCCAGCAGCTTGGACAAATACACTGAA. Translated: CASSLDKYTE. The whole CDR3 sequence reads CASSLDKYTEAFF.

Remarks on this clone: The CDR3 end falls 3 residues outside the read, so it is completed with the germline J gene. The rearrangement uses TRBV13 and TRBJ2-3, with TRBD2 identical over 11 bases. CDR3 size: 16 residues. The V and J ends lost 3 bases and 4 bases, in that order; junction bases with no gene match: 6. The germline gives CDR1 PRHDT, CDR2 FYEKMQ (reference sequence). Incomplete CDR3 DNA: TGTGCCAGCAGCTTCCGACTAGCGGGAAGGGCAGATACG. It is translated as CASSFRLAGRADT. The full CDR3 protein is CASSFRLAGRADTQYF.

In regard to this clone: The read gets to within 3 residues of the CDR3 end, and the germline J gene fills in the rest. This chain links TRBV7-9 with TRBJ1-2; D not resolved. The CDR3 is 11 residues long. Germline V gene data show CDR1 as SEHNR and CDR2 as FQNEAQ (reference sequence). The CDR3 protein is CASSSANDYTF. The part of the CDR3 DNA that was read is TGTGCCAGCAGCTCCGCGAACGAC.